This passage covers 9 T cell receptor beta chains from one sample sequenced in a study of Ad26.COV2.S vaccination and SARS-CoV-2 variants. Sample treatment: roughly 19 received Ad26.COV2.S at low or high dose, single or two shots; 5 received placebo; per-sample allocation not given. Samples analyzed were those drawn on day 63 after the first vaccine or placebo injection. Sequenced by immunoSEQ multiplex PCR; TCRdb stores in-frame clones only, minus some. In the table there are about 440,000 clones, roughly 91% of which are singletons. The input for sequencing was peripheral blood, taken in a trial of Ad26.COV2.S vaccine versus placebo. Source of these receptors: a person aged 18 to 59 who received the Ad26.COV2.S COVID-19 vaccine or a placebo.

This chain joins TRBV10-3 and TRBJ2-7; 9 nucleotides agree with TRBD1. V was pared by 6 bases and J by 3 bases, with 9 bases of the junction left unmatched. CDR1 and CDR2 (germline): ENHRY, SYGVKD. The CDR3 is 15 amino acids. CDR3 protein: CAIRETGQGFYEQYF. The CDR3 DNA sequence: TGTGCCATCAGGGAGACGGGACAGGGCTTCTACGAGCAGTACTTC.

The CDR3 DNA reads TGTGCCAGCAGCAGGCAAGAGACCCAGTACTTC. This sequence encodes CASSRQETQYF. V usage is TRBV5-6 and J usage is TRBJ2-5, with D unresolved. Trimming removed 4 bases at V and 2 bases at J, with 3 bases between. This CDR3 comprises 11 residues. CDR1 SGHDT and CDR2 YYEEEE come from the germline V gene.

CDR3: CASSSAGNAPLHF. In DNA, the CDR3 is TGTGCCAGCAGCTCGGCAGGGAATGCACCCCTCCACTTT. J is TRBJ1-6 and V is TRBV7-3, with TRBD1 as a possible D gene (5 bases). Per the germline V gene, CDR1 is SGHTA and CDR2 is FQGTGA. The V end lost 4 bases, the J end lost 11 bases, and 12 bases lay between the germline ends. The CDR3 runs 13 residues. The whole variable domain, remainder taken from reference TRBV7-3 and TRBJ1-6, is GAGVSQTPSNKVTEKGKYVELRCDPISGHTALYWYRQSLGQGPEFLIYFQGTGAADDSGLPNDRFFAVRPEGSVSTLKIQRTERGDSAVYLCASSSAGNAPLHFGNGTRLTVT.

This clone was detected once. The rearrangement links TRBV2 to TRBJ1-6, with a possible D match to TRBD1 (5 bases). Germline assignment: CDR1 SNHLY and CDR2 FYNNEI. There are 15 residues in the CDR3. V gave up 8 bases and J gave up 5 bases, with 16 bases separating them. The CDR3 region has the DNA TGTGCCAGCTCAGGAGGGGTGGGAGATAATTCACCCCTCCACTTT. This codes for CASSGGVGDNSPLHF.

The rearrangement uses TRBV24-1 and TRBJ2-2; D may be TRBD1 (5 bases). The CDR3 covers 14 residues. The ends were cut back, 0 bases at V and 8 bases at J, with 9 bases in the middle. CDR1 is KGHDR and CDR2 is SFDVKD in the germline V gene. The CDR3 region has the DNA TGTGCCACCAGTGATTTGAGCAGGGCTGGGGAGCTGTTTTTT. It translates to CATSDLSRAGELFF.

The rearrangement joins TRBV5-6 to TRBJ2-3; perhaps TRBD2 as D (7 bases). The CDR3 covers 18 residues. Germline loops: CDR1 SGHDT, CDR2 YYEEEE. V was trimmed by 0 bases and J by 5 bases, leaving 22 bases between them. CDR3 in amino acids: CASSLGFGGLAELDTQYF. Here the CDR3 DNA reads TGTGCCAGCAGCTTGGGGTTCGGGGGGCTAGCTGAACTAGATACGCAGTATTTT.

The chain has TRBV30 and TRBJ2-7; no firm D call. Germline CDR1 reads GTSNPN; CDR2 reads SVGIG (reference sequence). The CDR3 is made up of 12 amino acids. The ends were cut back, 2 bases at V and 3 bases at J, with 8 bases in the middle. In nucleotides, the CDR3 is TGTGCCTGGAGTTTAGGCTTCTACGAGCAGTACTTC. Translation: CAWSLGFYEQYF. The whole variable domain, remainder taken from reference TRBV30 and TRBJ2-7, is SQTIHQWPATLVQPVGSPLSLECTVEGTSNPNLYWYRQAAGRGLQLLFYSVGIGQISSEVPQNLSASRPQDRQFILSSKKLLLSDSGFYLCAWSLGFYEQYFGPGTRLTVT.

The rearrangement links TRBV2 to TRBJ1-5; the D gene is possibly TRBD1 (6 bases). Trimming pared 4 bases from V and 1 base from J, leaving 11 bases between. Per the germline V gene, CDR1 is SNHLY and CDR2 is FYNNEI. There are 15 residues in the CDR3. This CDR3 is CASSGTVSSNQPQHF. The CDR3 DNA reads TGTGCCAGCAGTGGGACAGTGTCAAGCAATCAGCCCCAGCATTTT.

This clone was recorded once. J is TRBJ2-7 and V is TRBV19, with a weak D call TRBD1 (6 bases). Germline V CDR1 and CDR2: LNHDA, SQIVND (reference sequence). The CDR3 is made up of 14 amino acids. The germline V and J ends were trimmed by 4 bases and 2 bases, with 12 bases remaining between them. The chain's CDR3 is CASSTTGYTYEQYF. For the CDR3, the DNA is TGTGCCAGTAGTACCACAGGGTACACCTACGAGCAGTACTTC.